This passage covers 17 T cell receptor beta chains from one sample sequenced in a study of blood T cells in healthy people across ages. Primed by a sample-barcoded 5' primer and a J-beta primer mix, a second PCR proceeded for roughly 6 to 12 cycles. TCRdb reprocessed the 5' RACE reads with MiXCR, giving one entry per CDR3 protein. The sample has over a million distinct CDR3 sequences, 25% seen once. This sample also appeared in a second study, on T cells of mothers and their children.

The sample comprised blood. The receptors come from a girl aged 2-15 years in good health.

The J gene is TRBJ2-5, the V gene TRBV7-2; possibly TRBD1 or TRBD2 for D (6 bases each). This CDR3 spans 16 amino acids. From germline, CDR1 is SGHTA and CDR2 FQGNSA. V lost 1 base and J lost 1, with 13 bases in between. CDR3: CASSLGLGGIQETQYF. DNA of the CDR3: TGTGCCAGCAGCTTAGGGCTAGGGGGGATCCAAGAGACCCAGTACTTC.

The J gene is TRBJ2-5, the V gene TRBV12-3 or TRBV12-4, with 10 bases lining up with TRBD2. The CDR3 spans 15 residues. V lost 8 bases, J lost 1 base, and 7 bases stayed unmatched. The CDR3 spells CASGNSGRPQETQYF. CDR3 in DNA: TGTGCCAGCGGGAATAGCGGGAGGCCCCAAGAGACCCAGTACTTC.

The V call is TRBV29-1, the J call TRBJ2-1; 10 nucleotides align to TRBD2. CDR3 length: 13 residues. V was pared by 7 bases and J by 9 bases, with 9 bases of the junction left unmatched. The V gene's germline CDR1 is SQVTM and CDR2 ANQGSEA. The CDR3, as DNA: TGCAGCGCCAAAACCTGGACTAGCGGTGAGCAGTTCTTC. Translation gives CSAKTWTSGEQFF.

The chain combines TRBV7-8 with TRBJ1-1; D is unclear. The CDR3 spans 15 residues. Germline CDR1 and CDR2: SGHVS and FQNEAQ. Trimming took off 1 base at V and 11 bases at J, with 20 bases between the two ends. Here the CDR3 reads CASSLDTGGRVNAFF. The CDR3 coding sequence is TGTGCCAGCAGCTTAGATACCGGCGGAAGGGTGAATGCTTTCTTT.

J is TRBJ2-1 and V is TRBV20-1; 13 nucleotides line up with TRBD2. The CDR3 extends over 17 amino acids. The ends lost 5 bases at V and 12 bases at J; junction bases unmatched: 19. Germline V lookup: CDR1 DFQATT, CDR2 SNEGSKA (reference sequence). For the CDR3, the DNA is TGCAGTGCTCCCCTCGGACTAGCGGGAGAGGTGGGAACGGGGCAGTTCTTC. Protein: CSAPLGLAGEVGTGQFF.

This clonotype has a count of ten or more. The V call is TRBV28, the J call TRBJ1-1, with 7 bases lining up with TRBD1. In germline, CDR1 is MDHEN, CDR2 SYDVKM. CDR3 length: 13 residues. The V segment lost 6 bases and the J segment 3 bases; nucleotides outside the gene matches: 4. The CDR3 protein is CASSRDSYTEAFF. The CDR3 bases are TGTGCCAGCAGCCGGGACAGTTACACTGAAGCTTTCTTT.

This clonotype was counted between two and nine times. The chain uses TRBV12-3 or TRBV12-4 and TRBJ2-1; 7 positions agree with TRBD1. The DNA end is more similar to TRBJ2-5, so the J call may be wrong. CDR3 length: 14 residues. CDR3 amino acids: CASSLRGGFETQYF. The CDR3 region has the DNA TGTGCCAGCAGTTTGAGAGGGGGCTTCGAGACCCAGTACTTC.

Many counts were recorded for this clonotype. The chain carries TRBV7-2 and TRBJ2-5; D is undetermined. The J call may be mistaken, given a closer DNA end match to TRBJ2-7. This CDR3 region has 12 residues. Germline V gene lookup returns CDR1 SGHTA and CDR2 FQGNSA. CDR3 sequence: CASSLAIGEQYF. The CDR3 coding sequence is TGTGCCAGCAGCTTAGCGATCGGCGAGCAGTACTTC.

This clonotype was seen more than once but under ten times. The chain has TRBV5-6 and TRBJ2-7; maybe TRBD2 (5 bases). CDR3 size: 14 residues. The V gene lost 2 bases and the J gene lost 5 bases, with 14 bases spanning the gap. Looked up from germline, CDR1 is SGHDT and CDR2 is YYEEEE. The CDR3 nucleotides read TGTGCCAGCAGCTTCTACCTCACGAGGGACGAGCAGTACTTC. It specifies CASSFYLTRDEQYF.

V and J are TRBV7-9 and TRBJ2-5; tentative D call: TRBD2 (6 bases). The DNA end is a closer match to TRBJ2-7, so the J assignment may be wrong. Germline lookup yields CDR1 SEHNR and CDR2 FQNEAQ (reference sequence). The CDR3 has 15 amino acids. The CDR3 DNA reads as TGTGCCAGCACCACCCCCGAGGCTAGCGTTTACGAGCAGTACTTC. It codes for CASTTPEASVYEQYF.

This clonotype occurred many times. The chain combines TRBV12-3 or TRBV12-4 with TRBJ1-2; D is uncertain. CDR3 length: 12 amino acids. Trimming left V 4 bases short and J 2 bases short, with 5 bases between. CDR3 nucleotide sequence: TGTGCCAGCAGTTATCTCAACTATGGCTACACCTTC. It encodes CASSYLNYGYTF.

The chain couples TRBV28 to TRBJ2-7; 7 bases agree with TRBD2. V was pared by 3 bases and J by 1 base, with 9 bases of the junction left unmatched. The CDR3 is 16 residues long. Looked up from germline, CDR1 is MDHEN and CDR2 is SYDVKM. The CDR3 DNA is TGTGCCAGCAGTTTTCTTACGGGAGGACTATCCTACGAGCAGTACTTC. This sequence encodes CASSFLTGGLSYEQYF.

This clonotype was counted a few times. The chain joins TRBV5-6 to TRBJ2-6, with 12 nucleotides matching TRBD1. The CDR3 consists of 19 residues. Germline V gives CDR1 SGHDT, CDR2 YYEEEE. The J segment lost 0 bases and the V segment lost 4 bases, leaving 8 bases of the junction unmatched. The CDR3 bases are TGTGCCAGCAGCCCCGGGACAGGGGGCAGAATCTCTGGGGCCAACGTCCTGACTTTC. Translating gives CASSPGTGGRISGANVLTF.

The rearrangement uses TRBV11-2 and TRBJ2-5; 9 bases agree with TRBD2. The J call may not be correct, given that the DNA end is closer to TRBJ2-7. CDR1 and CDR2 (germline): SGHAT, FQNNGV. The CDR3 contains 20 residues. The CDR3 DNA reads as TGTGCCAGCAGCTTCCCGACTAGCGGAGCAATTCCACCCAAGACCTACGAGCAGTACTTC. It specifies CASSFPTSGAIPPKTYEQYF.

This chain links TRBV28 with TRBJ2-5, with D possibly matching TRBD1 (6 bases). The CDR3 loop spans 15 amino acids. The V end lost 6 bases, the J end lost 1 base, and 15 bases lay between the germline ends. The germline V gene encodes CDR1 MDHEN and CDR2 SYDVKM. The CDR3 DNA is TGTGCCAGCAGGCAGGGGAAGTTTCGCCAAGAGACCCAGTACTTC. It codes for CASRQGKFRQETQYF. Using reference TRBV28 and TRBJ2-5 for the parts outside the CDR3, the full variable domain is DVKVTQSSRYLVKRTGEKVFLECVQDMDHENMFWYRQDPGLGLRLIYFSYDVKMKEKGDIPEGYSVSREKKERFSLILESASTNQTSMYLCASRQGKFRQETQYFGPGTRLLVL.

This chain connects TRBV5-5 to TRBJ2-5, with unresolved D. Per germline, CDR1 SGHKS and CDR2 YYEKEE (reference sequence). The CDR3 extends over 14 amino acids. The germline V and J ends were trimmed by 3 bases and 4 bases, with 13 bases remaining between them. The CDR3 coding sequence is TGTGCCAGCAGCTCTCGACGGAACGGAGAGACCCAGTACTTC. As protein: CASSSRRNGETQYF.

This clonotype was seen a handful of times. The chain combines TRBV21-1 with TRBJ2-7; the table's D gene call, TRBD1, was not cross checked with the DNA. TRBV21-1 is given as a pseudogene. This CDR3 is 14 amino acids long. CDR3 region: CASSKGDRSYEQYF. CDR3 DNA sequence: TGTGCCAGCAGCAAAGGGGACAGGTCCTACGAGCAGTACTTC.